This paragraph covers one T cell receptor beta chain sequence. Its target is not known. This entry belongs to a study of cytomegalovirus exposure and HLA in healthy donors. Notes on the study in general: Confirmation in vitro established that a few CMV-associated chains were specific for CMV antigens. Among TCR sequences, most were rare, though some public TCRs appeared in many donors.

The CDR3 runs to 14 residues. Germline loops: CDR1 SGHVS, CDR2 FNYEAQ. V gave up 0 bases and J gave up 9 bases, with 12 bases separating them. Primers for the PCR totalled 60 Vbeta and 13 Jbeta. In the study's own analysis: Tens of millions of unique TCR beta chains, roughly 11 million of them shared, were counted by a later analysis. The data were produced by immunoSEQ multiplex PCR, yet TCRdb's version contains in-frame clones alone and is incomplete. That table supplies the V and J calls and clone size; D and trimming were determined from the DNA. The sample shows 140,000 to 150,000 clones, over 60% of them seen only once.

The sample consisted of PBMCs. The receptor comes from a man in his forties or fifties in good health and CMV-seronegative. This sequence joins TRBV7-6 and TRBJ2-1, with D possibly TRBD2 on 7 matching bases. Here the CDR3 reads CASSLAGGQGEQFF. The CDR3 coding sequence is TGTGCCAGCAGCTTAGCGGGGGGGCAGGGTGAGCAGTTCTTC.